Below are 27 T cell receptor beta chains sequenced from a single sample in a study of shared clonotypes between healthy human individuals. TCRdb's copy holds only in-frame clones and misses some; the assay was immunoSEQ multiplex PCR. The repertoire holds millions of clones, with approximately 93% as singletons. Material: naive CD4+ T cells from PBMCs. Subset in this sample: CD45RA+ positively selected. The receptors here all came from a man aged 18 to 29 in good health. Some clones in this sample may be carry-over from other donors' samples.

V and J are TRBV11-2 and TRBJ1-2; 10 bases agree with TRBD1. Trimming at V came to 3 bases and at J to 7 bases, leaving 2 bases not matched to a gene. CDR3 length: 13 residues. Germline CDR1 is SGHAT and CDR2 is FQNNGV. Here the CDR3 reads CASSFGTGVGYTF. The CDR3 DNA is TGTGCCAGCAGCTTTGGGACAGGGGTTGGCTACACCTTC.

The V call is TRBV2, the J call TRBJ1-3; tentatively, D is TRBD1 (6 bases). The V and J ends lost 8 bases and 4 bases respectively, with 18 bases between them. Germline V lookup: CDR1 SNHLY, CDR2 FYNNEI. The length of the CDR3 is 15 residues. The CDR3 spells CASANRVGSGNTIYF. CDR3 DNA sequence: TGTGCCAGCGCTAACAGGGTAGGCTCCGGAAACACCATATATTTT.

The chain employs TRBV5-1 and TRBJ2-1; the match to TRBD1 covers 8 bases. V trimming: 4 bases; J trimming: 5 bases; junction bases outside the gene matches: 5. CDR1 SGHRS and CDR2 YFSETQ come from the germline V gene. The CDR3 consists of 14 residues. The CDR3 sequence is CASSPRTGNNEQFF. As DNA, the CDR3 is TGCGCCAGCAGCCCGAGGACAGGGAACAATGAGCAGTTCTTC.

The genes are TRBV7-8 and TRBJ1-5; D may be TRBD1 (6 bases). Germline CDR1 SGHVS, CDR2 FQNEAQ. CDR3 size: 17 residues. V lost 0 bases to trimming and J lost 5 bases, with 17 bases between them. CDR3 in amino acids: CASSLATGGRVDQPQHF. In DNA form, the CDR3 reads TGTGCCAGCAGCTTAGCGACGGGGGGCAGGGTTGATCAGCCCCAGCATTTT.

The chain uses TRBV29-1 and TRBJ2-5; a weak D match, TRBD2 (5 bases). Gene TRBJ2-7 matches the end of the DNA better, so the J call may be wrong. CDR1 is SQVTM, CDR2 ANQGSEA, per germline. The CDR3 is 12 amino acids. DNA for the CDR3: TGCAGCTATTGTGGGAGATCCTACGAGCAGTACTTC. Amino acids: CSYCGRSYEQYF.

This chain connects TRBV28 to TRBJ2-7; TRBD2 matches at 8 bases. The length of the CDR3 is 13 residues. CDR1 and CDR2 from the germline V gene are MDHEN and SYDVKM. V trimming: 8 bases; J trimming: 2 bases; junction bases outside the gene matches: 5. This chain's CDR3 is CASLSGIPYEQYF. The DNA of the CDR3 is TGTGCCAGCCTTAGCGGGATCCCCTACGAGCAGTACTTC. Supplemented by reference TRBV28 and TRBJ2-7, the full variable domain reads DVKVTQSSRYLVKRTGEKVFLECVQDMDHENMFWYRQDPGLGLRLIYFSYDVKMKEKGDIPEGYSVSREKKERFSLILESASTNQTSMYLCASLSGIPYEQYFGPGTRLTVT.

The chain is built from TRBV11-1 and TRBJ2-5; D could derive from TRBD1 or TRBD2 (5 bases each). Trimming shortened V by 5 bases and J by 5 bases, and 12 bases separated the two germline ends. Germline CDR1 SGHAT, CDR2 FQDESV (reference sequence). There are 13 residues in the CDR3. CDR3 in DNA: TGTGCCAGCAGCCCCGGGGCCACGGAGACCCAGTACTTC. This codes for CASSPGATETQYF.

The chain employs TRBV5-4 and TRBJ2-1; TRBD2 might be the D (5 bases). The V and J ends lost 2 bases and 1 base respectively, with 10 bases between them. The germline gives CDR1 SGHNT, CDR2 YYREEE (reference sequence). This CDR3 contains 15 residues. CDR3 DNA: TGTGCCAGCAGCTTACTTCGGGGTTCCTACAATGAGCAGTTCTTC. This gives the protein CASSLLRGSYNEQFF.

This clone was counted a single time. The chain couples TRBV28 to TRBJ2-6, with D tentatively TRBD1 or TRBD2 (7 bases each). This CDR3 region has 18 residues. V was shortened by 1 base and J by 2 bases, with 15 bases between the two germline ends. The germline V gene has CDR1 MDHEN and CDR2 SYDVKM. CDR3 coding DNA: TGTGCCAGCAGTTTATTCGCCAGGGGGAGGGCTGGGGCCAACGTCCTGACTTTC. Protein: CASSLFARGRAGANVLTF.

With respect to this clone: A clone one base away is much larger, so this may be a read error. At the DNA level, this CDR3 is encoded by other sequences in the same sample as well. The chain employs TRBV5-8 and TRBJ1-1, with D hard to call. The CDR3 has 11 residues. V dropped 4 bases and J dropped 0 bases, with 1 base sitting between them. Germline V CDR1 and CDR2: SGHTS, YDEGEE. CDR3 sequence reads: CASSLNTEAFF. Written as DNA, the CDR3 is TGTGCCAGCAGCCTGAACACTGAAGCTTTCTTT.

This chain uses TRBV5-6 with TRBJ2-2; possibly TRBD2 for D (5 bases). Germline CDR1 is SGHDT and CDR2 is YYEEEE. V was pared by 5 bases and J by 3 bases, with 8 bases between. The CDR3 consists of 13 residues. The CDR3 nucleotides read TGTGCCAGCAGTTGGACTTACACCGGGGAGCTGTTTTTT. Protein sequence: CASSWTYTGELFF.

The chain couples TRBV28 to TRBJ1-2; D not certain. V gave up 5 bases and J gave up 2 bases, with 6 bases separating them. This CDR3 contains 12 residues. Germline loops: CDR1 MDHEN, CDR2 SYDVKM. CDR3 protein: CASSQDNYGYTF. In DNA form, the CDR3 reads TGTGCCAGCAGTCAGGACAACTATGGCTACACCTTC.

This chain connects TRBV7-2 to TRBJ1-5; D gene ambiguous. This CDR3 comprises 15 residues. Trimming stripped 6 bases from V and 4 bases from J, with 16 bases between. Per the germline V gene, CDR1 is SGHTA and CDR2 is FQGNSA. DNA for the CDR3: TGTGCCAGCAGTCAACATAGGGAGGGTAATCAGCCCCAGCATTTT. Its translation: CASSQHREGNQPQHF.

The V and J genes are TRBV6-1 and TRBJ1-4; D unresolved. The germline gives CDR1 MNHNS, CDR2 SASEGT. The CDR3 consists of 12 residues. V was pared by 3 bases and J by 8 bases, with 7 bases between. CDR3 protein: CASSDLREKLFF. The CDR3 region has the DNA TGTGCCAGCAGTGACCTGAGGGAAAAACTGTTTTTT.

Details on this clone: Compared with germline, one end of the junction differs, possibly owing to a read error. The chain employs TRBV7-9 and TRBJ1-1; unclear D gene. The V gene's germline CDR1 is SEHNR and CDR2 FQNEAQ (reference sequence). The CDR3 spans 14 residues. For the CDR3, the DNA is TGTGTCAGCAGCTTAGCGCACGGGAACACTGAAGCTTTCTTT. Translating it yields CVSSLAHGNTEAFF.

This chain links TRBV2 with TRBJ2-5, with D unclear. The end of the DNA fits TRBJ2-7 better, so the J call may be wrong. The CDR3 consists of 14 residues. CDR1 is SNHLY and CDR2 is FYNNEI in the germline V gene. CDR3 in amino acids: CASSDKTYHYEQYF. The CDR3 nucleotides are TGTGCCAGCAGTGACAAGACATACCACTACGAGCAGTACTTC.

This sequence joins TRBV7-3 and TRBJ2-5; possibly TRBD1 or TRBD2 for D (5 bases each). This CDR3 is built from 14 residues. V was shortened by 5 bases and J by 3 bases, with 13 bases between the two germline ends. CDR1 is SGHTA, CDR2 FQGTGA, per germline. CDR3 in DNA: TGTGCCAGCAGCAGACTTGGGGGTAAAGAGACCCAGTACTTC. It is translated as CASSRLGGKETQYF.

The table lists this clone with a count of one. This chain connects TRBV5-1 to TRBJ2-7, with 11 bases matching TRBD1. With V trimmed by 3 bases and J by 5 bases, 10 bases remained unmatched. Germline assignment: CDR1 SGHRS and CDR2 YFSETQ. The CDR3 totals 16 residues. The CDR3 DNA reads TGCGCCAGCAGCTACTACGGGACAGGGGGAAACAACGAGCAGTACTTC. Protein: CASSYYGTGGNNEQYF.

The rearrangement uses TRBV28 and TRBJ1-1; the D gene is possibly TRBD1 (5 bases). The CDR3 is 15 residues long. Germline V gene sequence: CDR1 MDHEN, CDR2 SYDVKM. V lost 2 bases and J 8 bases, leaving 18 bases between the germline ends. CDR3 nucleotide sequence: TGTGCCAGCAGTTTAAAGGCACGGATTGGGGGAGAAGCTTTCTTT. This codes for CASSLKARIGGEAFF. Filled out from reference TRBV28 and TRBJ1-1, the complete variable domain reads DVKVTQSSRYLVKRTGEKVFLECVQDMDHENMFWYRQDPGLGLRLIYFSYDVKMKEKGDIPEGYSVSREKKERFSLILESASTNQTSMYLCASSLKARIGGEAFFGQGTRLTVV.

V and J are TRBV28 and TRBJ2-2, with a tentative D call TRBD1 (6 bases). This CDR3 has 17 residues. In germline, CDR1 is MDHEN, CDR2 SYDVKM. The V end lost 2 bases, the J end lost 0 bases, and 13 bases lay between the germline ends. Written as DNA, the CDR3 is TGTGCCAGCAGTTTAGACTCAGGGGCCCCGAACACCGGGGAGCTGTTTTTT. It translates to CASSLDSGAPNTGELFF.

A word on this clone: Other DNA sequences within the sample encode an identical CDR3. The rearrangement links TRBV19 to TRBJ2-1, with 9 positions matching TRBD2. Trimming removed 3 bases from V and 4 bases from J; junction bases left unmatched: 1. The CDR3 length is 14 residues. The germline gives CDR1 LNHDA, CDR2 SQIVND (reference sequence). CDR3 residues: CASSILAGYNEQFF. CDR3 coding DNA: TGTGCCAGTAGTATCCTAGCGGGGTACAATGAGCAGTTCTTC.

The gene calls are TRBV11-2 and TRBJ2-5, with 7 bases that match TRBD1. V trimming: 5 bases; J trimming: 7 bases; junction bases outside the gene matches: 10. Germline values: CDR1 SGHAT, CDR2 FQNNGV. CDR3 length: 14 residues. CDR3: CASSARQGTGTQYF. As DNA, the CDR3 is TGTGCCAGCAGCGCACGACAGGGTACCGGGACCCAGTACTTC.

V usage is TRBV9 and J usage is TRBJ2-7; possibly TRBD2 for D (5 bases). The CDR3 is made up of 17 amino acids. V lost 1 base and J lost 4, with 21 bases in between. Germline CDR1 and CDR2: SGDLS and YYNGEE. CDR3 protein: CASSVPTSGQRSYEQYF. CDR3 bases: TGTGCCAGCAGCGTACCTACCTCAGGTCAGCGGTCTTACGAGCAGTACTTC.

This rearrangement joins TRBV7-8 to TRBJ2-1; 14 bases align to TRBD2. V lost 3 bases to trimming and J lost 10 bases; unmatched junction nucleotides: 8. This CDR3 is built from 16 residues. Germline CDR1 is SGHVS and CDR2 is FQNEAQ. The CDR3 protein is CASSFPGLAGGGEQFF. The CDR3 region has the DNA TGTGCCAGCAGCTTTCCCGGACTAGCGGGAGGTGGGGAGCAGTTCTTC.

The rearrangement uses TRBV27 and TRBJ2-3; 11 nucleotides align to TRBD2. This CDR3 is built from 14 residues. Trimming took 6 bases from V and 3 from J; bases not matched to a gene: 2. Germline V gene sequence: CDR1 MNHEY, CDR2 SMNVEV (reference sequence). CDR3: CASRLAGDTDTQYF. The CDR3 region has the DNA TGTGCCAGCAGACTAGCGGGAGATACAGATACGCAGTATTTT.

This clone has more than one count but fewer than ten. The chain carries TRBV19 and TRBJ1-1; no firm D call. V lost 11 bases and J 4 bases, leaving 14 bases between the germline ends. The CDR3 runs to 12 residues. Germline CDR1 reads LNHDA; CDR2 reads SQIVND (reference sequence). CDR3 residues: CAVMGKGTEAFF. In DNA form, the CDR3 reads TGTGCCGTTATGGGGAAAGGCACTGAAGCTTTCTTT.

The rearrangement joins TRBV25-1 to TRBJ1-4; 8 bases are a match to TRBD1. The CDR3 totals 15 residues. V lost 4 bases to trimming and J lost 6 bases; unmatched junction nucleotides: 7. Germline lookup yields CDR1 MGHDK and CDR2 SYGVNS. The CDR3 is CASSASGGGYEKLFF. In DNA, the CDR3 is TGTGCCAGCAGTGCGTCAGGGGGCGGTTATGAAAAACTGTTTTTT.